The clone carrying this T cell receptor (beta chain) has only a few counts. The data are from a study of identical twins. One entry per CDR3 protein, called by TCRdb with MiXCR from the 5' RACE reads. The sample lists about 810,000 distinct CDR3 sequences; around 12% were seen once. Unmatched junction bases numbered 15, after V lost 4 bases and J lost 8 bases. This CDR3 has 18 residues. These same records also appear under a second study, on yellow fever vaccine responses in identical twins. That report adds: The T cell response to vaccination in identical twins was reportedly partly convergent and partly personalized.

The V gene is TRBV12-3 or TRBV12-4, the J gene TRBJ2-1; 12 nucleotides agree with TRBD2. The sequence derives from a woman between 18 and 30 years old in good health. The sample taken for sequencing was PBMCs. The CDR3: CASSSLAGGPFGTDEQFF. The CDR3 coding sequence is TGTGCCAGCAGTTCACTAGCGGGAGGTCCCTTTGGAACCGATGAGCAGTTCTTC.